A selection of T cell receptor beta chains follows, all from one sample in a study of blood T cell repertoires in COVID-19. Data came from immunoSEQ multiplex PCR; TCRdb stores just in-frame clones and leaves some out. The sample holds about 400,000 clones; roughly nine tenths are singletons and the top ten take around 1.2%. Material for sequencing was peripheral blood. All receptors derive from a man in his forties with acute or convalescent COVID-19. Both conserved end residues are part of each CDR3. Each record gives: D gene, V gene, J gene, CDR3 length, clone size, CDR3 protein, CDR3 DNA. A D gene is named only where the DNA matches it firmly. Not every row has a clone size; where given, it reads once, few, many or a size class.

>-|TRBV4-1|TRBJ1-5|14|-
CASSQTDSNQPQHF
TGCGCCAGCAGCCAAACAGATAGCAATCAGCCCCAGCATTTT
>-|TRBV27|TRBJ1-1|14|-
CASSLSTLNTEAFF
TGTGCCAGCAGTTTATCGACACTGAACACTGAAGCTTTCTTT
>-|TRBV19|TRBJ2-3|15|-
CASSIAGRITDTQYF
TGTGCCAGTAGTATTGCGGGAAGGATCACAGATACGCAGTATTTT
>TRBD1|TRBV6-5|TRBJ2-3|13|-
CASSRDRGDTQYF
TGTGCCAGCAGTAGGGACAGGGGGGATACGCAGTATTTT
>-|TRBV5-1|TRBJ2-1|15|few
CASSLEGRRGVEQFF
TGCGCCAGCAGCTTGGAAGGGCGGCGGGGTGTTGAGCAGTTCTTC
>-|TRBV7-9|TRBJ1-1|18|-
CASSLRGSGVGMNTEAFF
TGTGCCAGCAGCTTAAGAGGGTCAGGGGTTGGAATGAACACTGAAGCTTTCTTT
>-|TRBV9|TRBJ1-3|15|-
CASSATPSSGNTIYF
TGTGCCAGCAGCGCGACTCCGAGCTCTGGAAACACCATATATTTT
>TRBD2|TRBV5-1|TRBJ2-7|16|-
CASSLMLAGPSYEQYF
TGCGCCAGCAGCTTGATGCTAGCGGGGCCCTCCTACGAGCAGTACTTC
>TRBD1|TRBV14|TRBJ2-3|16|-
CASSQGGGFVSDTQYF
TGTGCCAGCAGCCAAGGAGGGGGCTTTGTTTCAGATACGCAGTATTTT
>-|TRBV7-7|TRBJ2-3|14|-
CASSKGLSTDTQYF
TGTGCTAGCAGCAAAGGACTCAGCACAGATACGCAGTATTTT
>-|TRBV3-1/TRBV3-2|TRBJ1-1|15|-
CASSGWGEGVPEAFF
TGTGCCAGCAGCGGCTGGGGGGAAGGGGTGCCTGAAGCTTTCTTT
>TRBD2|TRBV10-3|TRBJ2-1|18|-
CAISDSKASGSSYNEQFF
TGTGCCATCAGTGACTCAAAGGCTAGCGGGAGCTCCTACAATGAGCAGTTCTTC
>-|TRBV7-6|TRBJ1-6|17|once
CASSLTPEEGGNSPLHF
TGTGCCAGCAGCTTAACCCCGGAGGAGGGTGGCAATTCACCCCTCCACTTT
>-|TRBV7-8|TRBJ1-5|15|-
CASSVQGTDYQPQHF
TGTGCCAGCAGTGTACAGGGAACTGACTATCAGCCCCAGCATTTT
>TRBD1|TRBV5-6|TRBJ1-3|15|-
CASSWDRSSGNTIYF
TGTGCCAGCAGCTGGGACAGGAGCTCTGGAAACACCATATATTTT
>TRBD1|TRBV29-1|TRBJ2-4|15|-
CSVGEDRETKNIQYF
TGCAGCGTGGGCGAGGACAGGGAGACCAAAAACATTCAGTACTTC
>TRBD2|TRBV7-9|TRBJ2-7|16|-
CASSLYTGTGGYEQYF
TGTGCCAGCAGCTTGTATACCGGGACGGGGGGTTACGAGCAGTACTTC
>TRBD1|TRBV18|TRBJ2-1|14|-
CASSPGQGDNEQFF
TGTGCCAGCTCACCGGGACAGGGGGACAATGAGCAGTTCTTC
>-|TRBV10-3|TRBJ1-1|12|-
CAISVDSTEAFF
TGTGCCATCAGTGTTGACAGCACTGAAGCTTTCTTT
>TRBD2|TRBV29-1|TRBJ2-2|14|-
CSVEAGVGTGELFF
TGCAGCGTAGAAGCGGGAGTCGGTACCGGGGAGCTGTTTTTT
>TRBD1|TRBV3-1/TRBV3-2|TRBJ1-2|14|-
CASSLTQAGGGYTF
TGTGCCAGCAGCCTAACTCAGGCAGGGGGTGGCTACACCTTC
>-|TRBV29-1|TRBJ2-2|15|-
CSPTGGTEQPGELFF
TGCAGCCCCACTGGGGGGACCGAACAGCCCGGGGAGCTGTTTTTT
>-|TRBV7-9|TRBJ1-1|13|-
CASSLLGNTEAFF
TGTGCCAGCAGCTTATTGGGCAACACTGAAGCTTTCTTT
>-|TRBV30|TRBJ1-1|13|-
CVTSGPPGTEAFF
TGTGTGACTTCCGGACCCCCGGGAACTGAAGCTTTCTTT
>-|TRBV24-1|TRBJ2-3|14|-
CATSDAAVPDTQYF
TGTGCCACCAGTGACGCGGCCGTCCCAGATACGCAGTATTTT
>TRBD1|TRBV6-5|TRBJ2-3|14|-
CASSRGQATDTQYF
TGTGCCAGCAGTCGGGGACAGGCGACAGATACGCAGTATTTT
>TRBD1|TRBV7-2|TRBJ2-7|15|few
CASSLGPGQGLEQYF
TGTGCCAGCAGCTTAGGACCCGGACAGGGTCTCGAGCAGTACTTC
>-|TRBV4-1|TRBJ2-3|13|-
CARTGRGLYTQYF
TGCGCCAGAACCGGGAGAGGACTGTATACGCAGTATTTT
>-|TRBV30|TRBJ1-6|14|-
CAWTRGADNSPLHF
TGTGCCTGGACGCGGGGGGCGGACAATTCACCCCTCCACTTT
>-|TRBV19|TRBJ2-7|14|-
CASSISSDSYEQYF
TGTGCCAGTAGTATATCTAGCGACTCCTACGAGCAGTACTTC
>TRBD1|TRBV5-1|TRBJ1-1|14|-
CASRRTGANTEAFF
TGCGCCAGCCGCCGGACAGGGGCGAACACTGAAGCTTTCTTT
>TRBD1|TRBV15|TRBJ1-4|17|-
CATSRDWGQGSNEKLFF
TGTGCCACCAGCAGAGATTGGGGACAGGGGTCTAATGAAAAACTGTTTTTT
>TRBD1|TRBV4-2|TRBJ2-7|17|-
CASSQYNGQGSTYEQYF
TGTGCCAGCAGCCAATACAATGGACAGGGGTCAACCTACGAGCAGTACTTC